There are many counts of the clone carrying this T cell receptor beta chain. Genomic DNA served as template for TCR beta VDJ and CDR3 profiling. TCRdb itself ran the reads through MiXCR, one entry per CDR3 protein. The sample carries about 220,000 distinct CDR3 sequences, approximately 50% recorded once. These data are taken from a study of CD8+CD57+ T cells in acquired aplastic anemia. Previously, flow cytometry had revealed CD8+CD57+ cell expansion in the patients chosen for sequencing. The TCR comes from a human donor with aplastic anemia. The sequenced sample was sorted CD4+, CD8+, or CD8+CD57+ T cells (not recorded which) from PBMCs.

The DNA for the CDR3 is TGTGCCACCAGCAGAGAGGCTGGGTCAGGCCAAGAGACCCAGTACTTC. Protein product: CATSREAGSGQETQYF. The V and J genes are TRBV15 and TRBJ2-5; D ambiguous. This CDR3 region has 16 residues. The germline V gene encodes CDR1 LNHNV and CDR2 YYDKDF (reference sequence). Trimming took off 0 bases at V and 1 base at J, with 12 bases between the two ends. The variable domain in full, with the rest retrieved from reference TRBV15 and TRBJ2-5, is DAMVIQNPRYQVTQFGKPVTLSCSQTLNHNVMYWYQQKSSQAPKLLFHYYDKDFNNEADTPDNFQSRRPNTSFCFLDIRSPGLGDTAMYLCATSREAGSGQETQYFGPGTRLLVL.